The clone carrying this TCR beta chain was seen more than once but under ten times. The data originate from a study of T cells in Graves' hyperthyroidism and ophthalmopathy. V lost 4 bases to trimming and J lost 3 bases, with 13 bases between them. From germline, CDR1 is SGHRS and CDR2 YFSETQ. This CDR3 has 14 amino acids. What was amplified from RNA transcripts were TCR beta CDR3 regions. TCR CDR3 underwent first-round RT-PCR with the HTBI primer set. MiXCR was run by TCRdb on the multiplex PCR reads, yielding one entry per CDR3 protein. The table records hundreds of thousands of distinct CDR3 sequences, roughly 37% of them present only once.

Material: blood. The gene calls are TRBV5-1 and TRBJ1-1, with D unresolved. This TCR was sampled from a man between 18 and 35 years old with Graves' hyperthyroidism. The CDR3 coding sequence is TGCGCCAGCAGCGAGGCGGCGGTGGACACTGAAGCTTTCTTT. Protein product: CASSEAAVDTEAFF.